This T cell receptor (beta chain) was obtained from a study of response to subunit inactivated influenza vaccine. Turning to this clonotype: Antigen: not known.

Whole-study findings and limits: Authors suggested few new T cells are recruited by each seasonal influenza vaccination.

Germline CDR1 reads SGHRS; CDR2 reads YFSETQ. The CDR3 sequence is 14 residues long. Trimming cost V 4 bases and J 4 bases; bases outside gene matches: 5. TCRdb re-derived calls from the RT-PCR reads in MiXCR, one entry per CDR3 protein. Among about 520,000 distinct CDR3 sequences listed, about 25% were seen once. The TCR was taken from a man aged 50 to 59 who received an inactivated influenza vaccine. The specimen comprised CD4+ T cells sorted from PBMCs, sampled less than 6 days after vaccination. This chain uses TRBV5-1 with TRBJ2-7, with 10 bases lining up with TRBD1. The CDR3 DNA follows: TGCGCCAGCAGCGGGACAGGGGAAAATTACGAGCAGTACTTC. Its translation is CASSGTGENYEQYF.